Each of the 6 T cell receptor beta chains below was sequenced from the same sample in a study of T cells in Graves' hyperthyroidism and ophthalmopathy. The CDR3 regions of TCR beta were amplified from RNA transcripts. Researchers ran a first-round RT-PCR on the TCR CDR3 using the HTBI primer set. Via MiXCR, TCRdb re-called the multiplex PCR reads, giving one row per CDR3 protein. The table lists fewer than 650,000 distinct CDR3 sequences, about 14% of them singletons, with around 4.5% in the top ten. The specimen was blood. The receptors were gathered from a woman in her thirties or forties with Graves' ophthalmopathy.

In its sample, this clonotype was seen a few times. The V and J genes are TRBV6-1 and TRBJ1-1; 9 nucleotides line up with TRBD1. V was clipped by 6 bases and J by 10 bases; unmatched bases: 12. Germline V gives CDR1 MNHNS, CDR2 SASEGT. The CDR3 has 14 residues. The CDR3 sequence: CASRTSDRGRGAFF. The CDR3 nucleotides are TGTGCCAGCAGAACCTCCGACAGGGGGAGGGGAGCTTTCTTT.

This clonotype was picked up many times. CDR3 loop: CASSSETLPYEQYF. Here the CDR3 DNA reads TGTGCCAGCAGTTCTGAGACGTTACCCTACGAGCAGTACTTC. The rearrangement uses TRBV27 and TRBJ2-7; D unclear. The germline CDR1 and CDR2 sequences are MNHEY and SMNVEV (reference sequence). CDR3 length: 14 residues. Trimming took off 4 bases at V and 2 bases at J, with 12 bases between the two ends.

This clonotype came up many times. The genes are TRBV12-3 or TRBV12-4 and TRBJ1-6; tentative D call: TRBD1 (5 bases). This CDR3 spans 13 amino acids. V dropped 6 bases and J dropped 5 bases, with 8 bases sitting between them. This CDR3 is CASSGTDNSPLHF. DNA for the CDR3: TGTGCCAGCAGCGGGACCGATAATTCACCCCTCCACTTT.

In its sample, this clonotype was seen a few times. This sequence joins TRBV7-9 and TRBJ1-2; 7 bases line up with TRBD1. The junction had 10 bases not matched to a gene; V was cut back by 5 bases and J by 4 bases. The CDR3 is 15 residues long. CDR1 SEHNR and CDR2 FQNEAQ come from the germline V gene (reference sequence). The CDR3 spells CASSLDRAPLYGYTF. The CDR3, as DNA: TGTGCCAGCAGCCTCGACAGGGCCCCCCTCTATGGCTACACCTTC.

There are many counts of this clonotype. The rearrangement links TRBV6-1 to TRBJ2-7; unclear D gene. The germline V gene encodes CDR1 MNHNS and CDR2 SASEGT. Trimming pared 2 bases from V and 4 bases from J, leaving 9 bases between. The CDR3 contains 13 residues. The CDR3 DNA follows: TGTGCCAGCAGTGAAAGAGAGACATACGAGCAGTACTTC. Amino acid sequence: CASSERETYEQYF.

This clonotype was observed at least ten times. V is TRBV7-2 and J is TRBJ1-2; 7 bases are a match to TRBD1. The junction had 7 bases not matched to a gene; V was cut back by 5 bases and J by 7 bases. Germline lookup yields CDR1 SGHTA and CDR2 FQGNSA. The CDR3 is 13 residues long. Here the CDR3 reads CASSPRGWRGYTF. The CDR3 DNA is TGTGCCAGCAGCCCCAGGGGGTGGCGTGGCTACACCTTC.